These T cell receptor beta chains were read from a single sample in a study of cytomegalovirus exposure and HLA in healthy donors. Assay used: immunoSEQ multiplex PCR; TCRdb lists only in-frame clones, some missing. Seen here are fewer than 200,000 clones, 80% observed once, and the top ten hold around 4.3%. Sequenced material: PBMCs. These receptors all come from a woman in her forties or fifties in good health and CMV-seropositive. Each CDR3 is given with its conserved first and last residue. D genes are given only for firm matches. Expanded clones are given a class, and other clones once, few, many or no size at all.

clone_size j_call v_call d_call cdr3_nt cdr3_aa
. TRBJ1-1 TRBV5-4 TRBD1 TGTGCCAGCAGCTATGACAGGGGTTTTTCCGAAGCTTTCTTT CASSYDRGFSEAFF
. TRBJ1-2 TRBV27 TRBD1 TGTGCCAGCAGTTTACAGGGTAGGTCAGGGGGGTATGGCTACACCTTC CASSLQGRSGGYGYTF
. TRBJ2-7 TRBV27 TRBD1 TGTGCCAGCAGTTTCGCAGGACAGGGGGCCTACGAGCAGTACTTC CASSFAGQGAYEQYF
. TRBJ2-3 TRBV11-3 . TGTGCCAGCAGCTTAGGCGGTTCAGGGACAGATACGCAGTATTTT CASSLGGSGTDTQYF
. TRBJ2-5 TRBV6-6 TRBD2 TGTGCCAGCAGTTACTCAGCGGGGGGGATTTCGGAGACCCAGTACTTC CASSYSAGGISETQYF
. TRBJ1-1 TRBV9 . TGTGCCAGCAGCCAGACAGGCATGAACACTGAAGCTTTCTTT CASSQTGMNTEAFF
few TRBJ2-2 TRBV19 . TGTGCCAGTAGAAAACCGGGACATCCGAACACCGGGGAGCTGTTTTTT CASRKPGHPNTGELFF
. TRBJ2-1 TRBV28 TRBD2 TGTGCCAGCAGTTTTGTGGCGGGGGGTCGGTCCTACAATGAGCAGTTCTTC CASSFVAGGRSYNEQFF
. TRBJ2-7 TRBV4-1 . TGCGCCAGCAGCCAAGATAGGAGGGGACAGTACGAGCAGTACTTC CASSQDRRGQYEQYF
. TRBJ1-2 TRBV7-2 . TGTGCCAGCAGCGTCGTCCCGGAGGAGTATGGCTACACCTTC CASSVVPEEYGYTF
. TRBJ2-2 TRBV28 . TGTGCCAGCAGTTTAACTTCGCCCGGGGAGCTGTTTTTT CASSLTSPGELFF
. TRBJ1-2 TRBV4-3 . TGCGCCAGCAGCCCAAATCAAGGGGTAGCTAGGGTCTATGGCTACACCTTC CASSPNQGVARVYGYTF